This T cell receptor beta chain was recovered during a study of CD8 T cells in ankylosing spondylitis. Study results and limitations: Disease-associated clones were reportedly significantly overrepresented in matched ankylosing spondylitis synovial fluid. Peripheral blood held disease-linked clones only at relatively low frequency, and these were CD8+. Existing reports had already noted some motif variants in reactive arthritis synovial fluid and blood. Apparently characteristic of ankylosing spondylitis blood was a TCR beta motif (under ten highly homologous variants).

TCRdb ran MiXCR on the 5' RACE reads and lists one entry per CDR3 protein. The sample lists some 330,000 distinct CDR3 sequences, 6.5% to 10% occurring once. Note on this clonotype: Its antigen is not identified.

The TCR comes from a male donor with ankylosing spondylitis. Sequencing was done on a sample of blood, either unsorted or a sorted T cell fraction (not recorded which).

CDR3 in amino acids: CASSKLVGTSGRAGEQYF. The DNA of the CDR3 is TGTGCCAGCAGCAAATTGGTTGGGACTAGCGGGAGGGCGGGAGAGCAGTACTTC. The chain is built from TRBV21-1 and TRBJ2-7; TRBD2, the table's D call, lacks a check against the DNA. TRBV21-1 is given as a pseudogene. The CDR3 length is 18 residues.